This note documents a single TCR beta chain sequence. The target antigen is unknown. Time point in this sample: week 5, during vaccination. With topical imiquimod, each dose of the vaccine consisted of 300 ug of mutant IDH1 20-mer peptide. The assay was immunoSEQ multiplex PCR, and TCRdb's table has in-frame clones only and misses some. Of some 51,000 clones detected, approximately 78% appear once; the ten largest clones hold around 4.9%. The sample belongs to a study of a mutant IDH1 vaccine in newly diagnosed glioma. Study-wide context: Treated individuals were about 62% male and roughly 38% female, averaging 40.4 years of age. Antecedent treatment encompassed radiotherapy, temozolomide, or their combination; the majority received both.

CDR1 and CDR2 (germline): MNHEY, SMNVEV (reference sequence). V dropped 1 base and J dropped 1 base, with 2 bases sitting between them. This CDR3 region has 13 residues. Source: PBMCs, taken from a glioma patient whose treatment included an IDH1 peptide vaccine. This rearrangement joins TRBV27 to TRBJ1-5; D unclear. The receptor comes from a man in his fifties or sixties with glioma. The CDR3, as DNA: TGTGCCAGCAGTTTATGGAGCAATCAGCCCCAGCATTTT. This sequence encodes CASSLWSNQPQHF.